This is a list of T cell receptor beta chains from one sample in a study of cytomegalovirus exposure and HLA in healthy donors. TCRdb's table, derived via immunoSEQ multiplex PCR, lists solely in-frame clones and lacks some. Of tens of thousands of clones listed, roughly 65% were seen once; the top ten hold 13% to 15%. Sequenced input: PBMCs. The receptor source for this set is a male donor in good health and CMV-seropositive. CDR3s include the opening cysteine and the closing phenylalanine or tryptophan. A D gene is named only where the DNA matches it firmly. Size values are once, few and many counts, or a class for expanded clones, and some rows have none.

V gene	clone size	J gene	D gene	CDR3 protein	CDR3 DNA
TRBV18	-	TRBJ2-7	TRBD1	CASLGQGYEQYF	TGTGCCAGCTTGGGACAGGGCTACGAGCAGTACTTC
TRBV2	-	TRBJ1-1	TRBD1	CASSPANRGGNTEAFF	TGTGCCAGCAGCCCAGCAAACAGGGGCGGGAACACTGAAGCTTTCTTT
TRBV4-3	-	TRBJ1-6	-	CASSQSLYNSPLHF	TGCGCCAGCAGCCAGAGCCTTTATAATTCACCCCTCCACTTT
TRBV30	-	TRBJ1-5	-	CAWSVLTGVQPQHF	TGTGCCTGGAGTGTATTAACGGGGGTTCAGCCCCAGCATTTT
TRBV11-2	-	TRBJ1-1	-	CASSLVPGVSEAFF	TGTGCCAGCAGCTTAGTGCCGGGGGTCAGTGAAGCTTTCTTT
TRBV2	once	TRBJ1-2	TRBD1	CASSEGKGQGRYTF	TGTGCCAGCAGTGAAGGGAAGGGACAGGGACGCTACACCTTC
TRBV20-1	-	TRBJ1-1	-	CSARWPGRAFF	TGCAGTGCTAGATGGCCCGGGAGAGCTTTCTTT
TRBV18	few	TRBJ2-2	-	CASSLQGKGTGELFF	TGTGCCAGCTCGCTTCAGGGGAAGGGGACCGGGGAGCTGTTTTTT
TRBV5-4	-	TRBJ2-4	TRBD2	CASAGERGDAKNIQYF	TGTGCCAGCGCCGGTGAGCGGGGGGACGCCAAAAACATTCAGTACTTC
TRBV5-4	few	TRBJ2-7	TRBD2	CASSLEGTTYEQYF	TGTGCCAGCAGCTTGGAGGGGACTACCTACGAGCAGTACTTC
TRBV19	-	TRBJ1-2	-	CASNPQGDSNYGYTF	TGTGCCAGTAATCCACAGGGTGATTCTAACTATGGCTACACCTTC
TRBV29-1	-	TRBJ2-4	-	CSVEDHPRDIQYF	TGCAGCGTTGAAGACCACCCGAGGGACATTCAGTACTTC
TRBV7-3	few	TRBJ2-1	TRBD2	CASSSAGLAGEQFF	TGTGCCAGCAGCTCCGCTGGACTAGCGGGTGAGCAGTTCTTC
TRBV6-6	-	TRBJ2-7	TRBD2	CASSYQTSGRAYEQYF	TGTGCCAGCAGTTACCAGACTAGCGGGAGGGCCTACGAGCAGTACTTC
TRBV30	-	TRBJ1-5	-	CAWSVRGNTPNQPQHF	TGTGCCTGGAGTGTACGGGGAAATACCCCCAATCAGCCCCAGCATTTT
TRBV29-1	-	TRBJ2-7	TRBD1	CSAGGPFYEQYF	TGCAGCGCAGGGGGCCCTTTTTACGAGCAGTACTTC
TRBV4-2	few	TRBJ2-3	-	CASSPGRTGWTDTQYF	TGTGCCAGCAGCCCGGGGAGAACAGGGTGGACAGATACGCAGTATTTT
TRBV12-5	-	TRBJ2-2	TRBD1	CASGLSTGGATGELFF	TGTGCTAGTGGTTTGTCGACAGGGGGCGCGACCGGGGAGCTGTTTTTT
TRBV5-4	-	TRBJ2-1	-	CASSFGGGSSYNEQFF	TGTGCCAGCAGCTTCGGTGGAGGGAGCTCCTACAATGAGCAGTTCTTC
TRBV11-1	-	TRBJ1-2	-	CASSLNRVEGYTF	TGTGCCAGCAGCTTAAACAGGGTGGAAGGCTACACCTTC
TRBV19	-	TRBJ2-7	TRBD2	CASSMTSSYEQYF	TGTGCCAGTAGTATGACTAGCAGCTACGAGCAGTACTTC
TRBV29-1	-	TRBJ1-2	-	CSAERTPYGYTF	TGCAGCGCCGAAAGGACTCCCTATGGCTACACCTTC
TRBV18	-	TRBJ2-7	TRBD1	CASSQMDRNEQYF	TGTGCCAGCTCACAAATGGACAGGAATGAGCAGTACTTC